The 29 T cell receptor beta chains below were found in one sample sequenced in a study of cytomegalovirus exposure and HLA in healthy donors. The PCR had 60 Vbeta and 13 Jbeta primers. Assay: immunoSEQ multiplex PCR; the TCRdb copy retains only in-frame clones and omits some. This table has about 98,000 clones, roughly 80% appearing once. Material for sequencing was PBMCs. All receptors derive from a man aged 55 to 70 in good health and CMV-seropositive.

The V call is TRBV4-2, the J call TRBJ2-7; D is perhaps TRBD1 (6 bases). The V end lost 1 base, the J end lost 4 bases, and 11 bases lay between the germline ends. CDR1 and CDR2 from the germline V gene are LGHNA and YNFKEQ. There are 14 residues in the CDR3. This CDR3 is CASSQGYREYEQYF. The CDR3 DNA is TGTGCCAGCAGCCAAGGGTACAGGGAGTACGAGCAGTACTTC.

The rearrangement joins TRBV10-2 to TRBJ2-3; 7 bases line up with TRBD2. Per germline, CDR1 WSHSY and CDR2 SAAADI. The CDR3 is 13 amino acids. With V trimmed by 4 bases and J by 3 bases, 1 base remained unmatched. The CDR3 bases are TGCGCCAGCAGTGGGGGAGGGACAGATACGCAGTATTTT. Amino acids: CASSGGGTDTQYF.

The genes are TRBV2 and TRBJ2-1, with 7 bases lining up with TRBD1. CDR1 and CDR2 (germline): SNHLY, FYNNEI. This CDR3 has 15 amino acids. The V and J ends lost 7 bases and 4 bases, in that order; junction bases with no gene match: 10. The CDR3 DNA is TGTGCCAGCATGGAACAGGGGTCGGGGTACAATGAGCAGTTCTTC. It yields the protein CASMEQGSGYNEQFF. Together with reference TRBV2 and TRBJ2-1, the CDR3 gives the full variable domain: EPEVTQTPSHQVTQMGQEVILRCVPISNHLYFYWYRQILGQKVEFLVSFYNNEISEKSEIFDDQFSVERPDGSNFTLKIRSTKLEDSAMYFCASMEQGSGYNEQFFGPGTRLTVL.

The chain uses TRBV11-2 and TRBJ2-7; perhaps TRBD2 as D (6 bases). V gave up 8 bases and J gave up 3 bases, with 11 bases separating them. Germline V CDR1 and CDR2: SGHAT, FQNNGV. This CDR3 region has 12 residues. CDR3 amino acids: CASDLGGYEQYF. DNA for the CDR3: TGTGCCAGCGACCTGGGGGGCTACGAGCAGTACTTC.

The gene calls are TRBV5-1 and TRBJ2-3, with D possibly being TRBD1 (6 bases). V was clipped by 1 base and J by 4 bases, with 10 bases between them. This CDR3 contains 14 residues. CDR1 is SGHRS, CDR2 YFSETQ, per germline. Here the CDR3 reads CASSLQGQADTQYF. The DNA of the CDR3 is TGCGCCAGCAGCTTGCAGGGGCAGGCAGATACGCAGTATTTT.

The count of this clone is one. V is TRBV6-5 and J is TRBJ1-3; D is unclear. Germline assignment: CDR1 MNHEY and CDR2 SVGAGI. The V end was cut by 3 bases, the J end by 3 bases, with 12 bases between. This CDR3 has 15 amino acids. CDR3 sequence (DNA): TGTGCCAGCAGTTATGGGCCAGGCATTGGAAACACCATATATTTT. Protein: CASSYGPGIGNTIYF.

The V call is TRBV6-6, the J call TRBJ2-1; 10 bases line up with TRBD1. V lost 7 bases and J lost 4; bases outside the gene matches: 7. The CDR3 sequence is 15 residues long. Germline V CDR1 and CDR2: MNHNY, SVGAGI (reference sequence). CDR3 nucleotides: TGTGCCAGCACCCCGACAGGGGGCACTTACAATGAGCAGTTCTTC. Translated, it gives CASTPTGGTYNEQFF.

This clone was observed a handful of times. CDR3 in amino acids: CASSSTGGFGGEQYF. The CDR3 bases are TGTGCCAGCAGCTCGACAGGGGGCTTCGGGGGTGAGCAGTACTTC. The chain employs TRBV7-3 and TRBJ2-5; 10 bases agree with TRBD1. The V gene's germline CDR1 is SGHTA and CDR2 FQGTGA. V was pared by 4 bases and J by 11 bases, with 13 bases of the junction left unmatched. The CDR3 spans 15 residues.

CDR3 sequence: CASSSGWGSDYGYTF. The CDR3 region has the DNA TGCGCCAGCAGCTCGGGATGGGGAAGCGACTATGGCTACACCTTC. The chain is built from TRBV5-1 and TRBJ1-2; D is uncertain. Germline V CDR1 and CDR2: SGHRS, YFSETQ. The CDR3 loop spans 15 amino acids. The V and J ends lost 3 bases and 3 bases respectively, with 15 bases between them.

The genes are TRBV6-1 and TRBJ1-5; TRBD1 aligns across 10 bases. This CDR3 spans 13 amino acids. With 4 bases clipped from V and 11 bases from J, the junction kept 5 bases outside the gene matches. Germline CDR1 reads MNHNS; CDR2 reads SASEGT. This CDR3 is CASSAQGQGAQHF. The DNA for the CDR3 is TGTGCCAGCAGTGCCCAAGGACAGGGGGCCCAGCATTTT.

This chain links TRBV2 with TRBJ1-2, with 7 positions matching TRBD1. The germline V gene has CDR1 SNHLY and CDR2 FYNNEI. This CDR3 has 12 amino acids. After removal of 6 bases from V and 6 bases from J, the junction contained 4 bases not matched to a gene. CDR3 residues: CASRTGLDGYTF. CDR3 in DNA: TGTGCCAGCAGGACAGGGTTGGATGGCTACACCTTC.

In this sample, this clone turned up once. The genes are TRBV5-1 and TRBJ2-7; 10 bases align to TRBD2. Germline assignment: CDR1 SGHRS and CDR2 YFSETQ. With V trimmed by 3 bases and J by 2 bases, 11 bases remained unmatched. There are 17 residues in the CDR3. The CDR3 is CASSSRVAGGPAYEQYF. The CDR3 bases are TGCGCCAGCAGCTCCCGAGTAGCGGGGGGTCCCGCCTACGAGCAGTACTTC.

This clone has just one count. This rearrangement joins TRBV19 to TRBJ1-5; tentatively, D is TRBD1 (6 bases). CDR3 size: 14 residues. Germline CDR1 LNHDA, CDR2 SQIVND (reference sequence). The V end was cut by 7 bases, the J end by 3 bases, with 13 bases between. The CDR3 is CASTGNRDNQPQHF. Here the CDR3 DNA reads TGTGCCAGTACGGGCAACAGGGACAATCAGCCCCAGCATTTT.

This clone was detected a few times. The chain is built from TRBV6-1 and TRBJ2-7, with TRBD2 matching over 14 bases. With 5 bases clipped from V and 6 bases from J, the junction kept 6 bases outside the gene matches. The germline CDR1 and CDR2 sequences are MNHNS and SASEGT. This CDR3 region has 15 residues. The CDR3 DNA sequence: TGTGCCAGCAGTAAGGGACTAGCGGGGGAGGTCGAGCAGTACTTC. Translated, it gives CASSKGLAGEVEQYF.

The chain links TRBV2 to TRBJ1-6, with 8 bases identical to TRBD1. Trimming cost V 5 bases and J 7 bases; bases outside gene matches: 4. Germline V gives CDR1 SNHLY, CDR2 FYNNEI. This CDR3 comprises 14 residues. The CDR3: CASSTDRVNSPLHF. CDR3 DNA sequence: TGTGCCAGCAGTACGGACAGGGTGAATTCACCCCTCCACTTT.

The chain is built from TRBV7-8 and TRBJ2-2; a possible D gene is TRBD1 (5 bases). Deletions cut 1 base from V and 7 bases from J, with 13 bases between. The CDR3 is 15 residues long. Germline V gene sequence: CDR1 SGHVS, CDR2 FQNEAQ. The CDR3 sequence: CASSLESGPVGELFF. The CDR3 DNA follows: TGTGCCAGCAGCTTAGAGTCAGGGCCGGTCGGGGAGCTGTTTTTT.

V usage is TRBV18 and J usage is TRBJ2-2, with a tentative D call TRBD2 (6 bases). The germline V gene has CDR1 KGHSH and CDR2 LQKENI. Trimming cost V 2 bases and J 5 bases, with 12 bases left between them. CDR3 length: 15 amino acids. CDR3 sequence reads: CASSPSGGRTGELFF. The DNA for the CDR3 is TGTGCCAGCTCACCATCCGGGGGACGTACCGGGGAGCTGTTTTTT. The full variable domain, completed using reference TRBV18 and TRBJ2-2, is NAGVMQNPRHLVRRRGQEARLRCSPMKGHSHVYWYRQLPEEGLKFMVYLQKENIIDESGMPKERFSAEFPKEGPSILRIQQVVRGDSAAYFCASSPSGGRTGELFFGEGSRLTVL.

The chain has TRBV7-9 and TRBJ2-2; the match to TRBD1 covers 10 bases. Germline CDR1 SEHNR, CDR2 FQNEAQ (reference sequence). V lost 6 bases to trimming and J lost 4 bases; unmatched junction nucleotides: 2. This CDR3 has 14 residues. In nucleotides, the CDR3 is TGTGCCAGCAGGAGGACAGGGGGCACCGGGGAGCTGTTTTTT. Its translation is CASRRTGGTGELFF. Based on the CDR3 plus reference TRBV7-9 and TRBJ2-2, the full variable domain is DTGVSQNPRHKITKRGQNVTFRCDPISEHNRLYWYRQTLGQGPEFLTYFQNEAQLEKSRLLSDRFSAERPKGSFSTLEIQRTEQGDSAMYLCASRRTGGTGELFFGEGSRLTVL.

V usage is TRBV28 and J usage is TRBJ2-3; 8 bases agree with TRBD2. The V segment lost 6 bases and the J segment 2 bases; nucleotides outside the gene matches: 16. This CDR3 spans 18 amino acids. Germline V CDR1 and CDR2: MDHEN, SYDVKM. The CDR3 nucleotides read TGTGCCAGCAGCACCCCCTTACCGGGACTAGGGGACACAGATACGCAGTATTTT. It is translated as CASSTPLPGLGDTDTQYF.

The chain combines TRBV4-1 with TRBJ2-3; TRBD1 might be the D (6 bases). The CDR3 has 15 residues. The germline V gene encodes CDR1 MGHRA and CDR2 YSYEKL. Trimming took off 1 base at V and 5 bases at J, with 13 bases between the two ends. CDR3 loop: CASSQVDSSVDTQYF. The CDR3 DNA is TGCGCCAGCAGCCAAGTGGACAGCTCGGTAGATACGCAGTATTTT.

This chain uses TRBV27 with TRBJ2-1; a possible D gene is TRBD2 (5 bases). The ends were cut back, 5 bases at V and 6 bases at J, with 8 bases in the middle. CDR3 length: 12 residues. Germline V gene data show CDR1 as MNHEY and CDR2 as SMNVEV (reference sequence). The CDR3 DNA follows: TGTGCCAGCAGTCCAAGCGGCAATGAGCAGTTCTTC. This sequence encodes CASSPSGNEQFF.

The rearrangement links TRBV7-8 to TRBJ2-6, with 8 bases identical to TRBD1. The CDR3 is 20 residues long. Per the germline V gene, CDR1 is SGHVS and CDR2 is FQNEAQ. Trimming cost V 3 bases and J 1 base; bases outside gene matches: 14. CDR3 coding DNA: TGTGCCAGCAGCTTGCCCGGGACAGGTCCCTCTTCTTCTGGGGCCAACGTCCTGACTTTC. It encodes CASSLPGTGPSSSGANVLTF.

This sequence joins TRBV7-9 and TRBJ2-7; a possible D gene is TRBD2 (6 bases). The CDR3 covers 13 residues. Germline CDR1 SEHNR, CDR2 FQNEAQ (reference sequence). V lost 4 bases, J lost 3 bases, and 10 bases lay in between. CDR3 protein: CASSSGTDYEQYF. The CDR3 nucleotides are TGTGCCAGCAGCTCAGGGACTGACTACGAGCAGTACTTC.

This chain uses TRBV2 with TRBJ1-2, with 7 bases that match TRBD1. J lost 8 bases, V lost 6 bases, and 12 bases had no gene match. The V gene's germline CDR1 is SNHLY and CDR2 FYNNEI. This CDR3 region has 14 residues. CDR3 sequence (DNA): TGTGCCAGCAGCGCGGGACAGCTCCGGGGCGGCTACACCTTC. Protein: CASSAGQLRGGYTF.

The chain couples TRBV7-9 to TRBJ2-2, with 7 positions matching TRBD1. CDR1 is SEHNR and CDR2 is FQNEAQ in the germline V gene (reference sequence). CDR3 length: 16 residues. Losses at the gene ends were 4 bases for V and 6 bases for J; bases not matched to a gene: 11. CDR3 in amino acids: CASSYPGQLIPGELFF. The CDR3, as DNA: TGTGCCAGCAGCTACCCGGGACAGCTAATTCCCGGGGAGCTGTTTTTT.

The V call is TRBV11-2, the J call TRBJ2-1, with 9 bases matching TRBD2. Per germline, CDR1 SGHAT and CDR2 FQNNGV. J gave up 3 bases and V 5 bases, and 8 bases lay outside the gene matches. This CDR3 region has 16 residues. The CDR3 coding sequence is TGTGCCAGCAGCGAGATTAGCGGGGGATTCTACAATGAGCAGTTCTTC. Residues: CASSEISGGFYNEQFF.

The J gene is TRBJ2-2, the V gene TRBV12-5, with 8 bases identical to TRBD1. The CDR3 has 17 residues. Trimming removed 3 bases from V and 0 bases from J; junction bases left unmatched: 6. Germline V lookup: CDR1 LGHNT, CDR2 FRNRAP. In nucleotides, the CDR3 is TGTGCTAGTGGTTTCTTAACAGGGGGACCGAACACCGGGGAGCTGTTTTTT. It yields the protein CASGFLTGGPNTGELFF.

This clone is a singleton in its sample. The chain recombines TRBV27 with TRBJ1-5; D is undetermined. This CDR3 spans 13 amino acids. The V end was cut by 5 bases, the J end by 6 bases, with 11 bases between. Germline assignment: CDR1 MNHEY and CDR2 SMNVEV (reference sequence). The chain's CDR3 is CASSKSFSQPQHF. In DNA, the CDR3 is TGTGCCAGCAGTAAGAGTTTTAGTCAGCCCCAGCATTTT.

This clone was picked up a small number of times. The rearrangement joins TRBV5-4 to TRBJ2-2; D is undetermined. Germline CDR1 reads SGHNT; CDR2 reads YYREEE (reference sequence). There are 13 residues in the CDR3. Trimming pared 0 bases from V and 4 bases from J, leaving 4 bases between. The CDR3 bases are TGTGCCAGCAGCTTGGCGGGCACCGGGGAGCTGTTTTTT. Translating it yields CASSLAGTGELFF. Full variable domain (rest looked up from reference TRBV5-4 and TRBJ2-2): ETGVTQSPTHLIKTRGQQVTLRCSSQSGHNTVSWYQQALGQGPQFIFQYYREEENGRGNFPPRFSGLQFPNYSSELNVNALELDDSALYLCASSLAGTGELFFGEGSRLTVL.